Following are 5 T cell receptor beta chains from one sample sequenced in a study of graft-versus-host responses after intestinal transplantation. Their target antigens are unknown. Data came from immunoSEQ multiplex PCR; TCRdb stores just in-frame clones and leaves some out. The sample lists more than 65,000 clones, about 90% seen once, with 1.3% in the top ten. The sample in question was unstimulated CD8+ T cells sorted from spleen or lymph node cells, obtained before intestinal transplant. These receptors all come from a human donor who received an intestinal transplant.

The rearrangement uses TRBV2 and TRBJ1-4; D ambiguous. Trimming took 8 bases from V and 7 from J, leaving 14 bases between them. In germline, CDR1 is SNHLY, CDR2 FYNNEI. The CDR3 is made up of 13 amino acids. The CDR3 nucleotides read TGTGCCAGCTTCCAGGCGAGCGGTGAAAAACTGTTTTTT. Amino acid sequence: CASFQASGEKLFF.

The chain links TRBV27 to TRBJ1-4, with D unresolved. The germline V gene has CDR1 MNHEY and CDR2 SMNVEV (reference sequence). V was shortened by 3 bases and J by 4 bases, with 9 bases between the two germline ends. The CDR3 sequence is 14 residues long. The CDR3 loop reads CASSLSRSNEKLFF. The CDR3 nucleotides read TGTGCCAGCAGTTTGAGTAGGAGTAATGAAAAACTGTTTTTT. Full variable domain (rest looked up from reference TRBV27 and TRBJ1-4): EAQVTQNPRYLITVTGKKLTVTCSQNMNHEYMSWYRQDPGLGLRQIYYSMNVEVTDKGDVPEGYKVSRKEKRNFPLILESPSPNQTSLYFCASSLSRSNEKLFFGSGTQLSVL.

A few counts support this clone. The chain couples TRBV10-3 to TRBJ2-3, with 8 bases identical to TRBD2. The V segment lost 8 bases and the J segment 2 bases; nucleotides outside the gene matches: 9. The CDR3 totals 15 residues. Germline lookup yields CDR1 ENHRY and CDR2 SYGVKD. The CDR3 sequence: CAIGGGTPSTDTQYF. The CDR3, as DNA: TGTGCCATCGGCGGGGGGACCCCCTCCACAGATACGCAGTATTTT.

The CDR3: CAGRTGDEVEQFF. The CDR3 DNA follows: TGTGCCGGACGGACAGGGGACGAGGTTGAGCAGTTCTTC. The chain has TRBV2 and TRBJ2-1; 9 nucleotides agree with TRBD1. Germline values: CDR1 SNHLY, CDR2 FYNNEI. This CDR3 has 13 amino acids. The trim removed 11 bases at V and 9 bases at J, leaving 11 bases unmatched.

CDR3: CASTPGPGAYEQYF. The CDR3 DNA is TGTGCCAGCACCCCAGGGCCAGGGGCCTACGAGCAGTACTTC. The chain is built from TRBV13 and TRBJ2-7; tentative D call: TRBD1 (6 bases). The CDR3 consists of 14 residues. Germline lookup yields CDR1 PRHDT and CDR2 FYEKMQ (reference sequence). The V and J ends lost 7 bases and 2 bases respectively, with 15 bases between them.